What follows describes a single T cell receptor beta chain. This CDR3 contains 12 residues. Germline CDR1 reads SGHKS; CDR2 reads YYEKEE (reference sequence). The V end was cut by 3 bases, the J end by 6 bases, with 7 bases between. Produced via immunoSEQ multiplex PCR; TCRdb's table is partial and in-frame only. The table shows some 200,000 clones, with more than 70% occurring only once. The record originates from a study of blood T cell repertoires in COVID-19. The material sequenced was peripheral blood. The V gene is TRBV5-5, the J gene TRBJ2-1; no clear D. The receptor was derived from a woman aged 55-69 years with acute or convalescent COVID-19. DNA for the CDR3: TGTGCCAGCAGCTCTCTCGGCAATGAGCAGTTCTTC. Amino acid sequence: CASSSLGNEQFF.